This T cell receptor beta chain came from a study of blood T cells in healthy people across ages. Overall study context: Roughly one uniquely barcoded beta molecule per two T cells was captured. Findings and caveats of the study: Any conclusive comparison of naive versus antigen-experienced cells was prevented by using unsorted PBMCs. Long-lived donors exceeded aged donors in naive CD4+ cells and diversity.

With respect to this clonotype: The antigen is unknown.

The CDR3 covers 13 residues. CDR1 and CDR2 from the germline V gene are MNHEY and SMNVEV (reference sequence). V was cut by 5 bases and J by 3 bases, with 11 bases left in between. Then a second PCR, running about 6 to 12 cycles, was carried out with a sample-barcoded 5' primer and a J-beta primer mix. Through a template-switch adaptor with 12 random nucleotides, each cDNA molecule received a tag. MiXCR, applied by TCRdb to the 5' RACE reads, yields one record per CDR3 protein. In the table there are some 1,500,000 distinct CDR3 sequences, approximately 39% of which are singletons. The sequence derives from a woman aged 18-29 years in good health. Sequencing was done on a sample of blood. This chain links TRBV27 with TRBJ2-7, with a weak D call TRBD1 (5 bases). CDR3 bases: TGTGCCAGCAGTATCATCGACAGCTACGAGCAGTACTTC. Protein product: CASSIIDSYEQYF.